Below, one T cell receptor (beta chain) is given with its context. Via MiXCR, TCRdb re-called the reads, giving one row per CDR3 protein. The data show roughly 760,000 distinct CDR3 sequences, roughly 36% seen once. This entry belongs to a study of T cell repertoires in cytomegalovirus infection. This CDR3 is 14 amino acids long. Germline lookup yields CDR1 SGHAT and CDR2 FQNNGV. Trimming took 6 bases from V and 7 from J, leaving 13 bases between them. The receptor comes from a human donor in good health (CMV status not recorded). Some clones in this sample may be carry-over from other donors' samples. The rearrangement uses TRBV11-2 and TRBJ1-6, with D possibly TRBD1 on 5 matching bases. The sequenced sample consisted of PBMCs. Here the CDR3 reads CASRPGRGNSPLHF. The CDR3 DNA sequence: TGTGCCAGCAGACCGGGACGGGGCAATTCACCCCTCCACTTT. Complete variable domain (other parts from reference TRBV11-2 and TRBJ1-6): EAGVAQSPRYKIIEKRQSVAFWCNPISGHATLYWYQQILGQGPKLLIQFQNNGVVDDSQLPKDRFSAERLKGVDSTLKIQPAKLEDSAVYLCASRPGRGNSPLHFGNGTRLTVT.